This T cell receptor beta chain derives from a study of T cell responses to AZD1222 COVID-19 vaccine. Recipients boosted at about 4 weeks or about 12 weeks are pooled. This clone was counted once. Its specificity is not known. General study findings and limits: In all cases, repertoires were sampled only after the peak T cell response. In the spike-specific TCR repertoire, nearly half reportedly target unmutated variant regions.

Sequencing was performed with immunoSEQ multiplex PCR; in TCRdb, only in-frame clones are kept and a portion is missing. The data contain about 110,000 clones, around 93% of them seen just once; the ten biggest clones take up 2.5% to 3%. Sample: peripheral blood, taken 28 days after the second AZD1222 dose. The origin of this receptor is an adult who received the AZD1222 COVID-19 vaccine.

The CDR3 sequence is CASSLGTGPFYEQYF. The CDR3 coding sequence is TGTGCCAGCAGCTTAGGGACAGGACCCTTCTACGAGCAGTACTTC. J is TRBJ2-7 and V is TRBV13; possible D gene TRBD1, 6 bases. This CDR3 has 15 amino acids. The germline gives CDR1 PRHDT, CDR2 FYEKMQ (reference sequence). Trimming left V 0 bases short and J 3 bases short, with 12 bases between.